This T cell receptor (beta chain) was sequenced for a study of human thymus T cells. V was shortened by 7 bases and J by 0 bases, with 12 bases between the two germline ends. The CDR3 is 15 residues long. The V gene's germline CDR1 is SGHTA and CDR2 FQGNSA. Data came from immunoSEQ multiplex PCR; TCRdb stores just in-frame clones and leaves some out. The data show some 46,000 clones, with 95% seen just once and approximately 0.17% held by the top ten. Donors were healthy Finnish infants having corrective surgery for congenital heart defects. During surgery, about 0.5-1 mL peripheral blood was drawn from four of eight donors.

Material: blood. The gene calls are TRBV7-2 and TRBJ2-2; maybe TRBD1 (6 bases). This TCR came from a girl younger than two with a congenital heart defect but otherwise immunologically healthy. CDR3 nucleotide sequence: TGTGCCAGCATCCACAGGGCCTCGAACACCGGGGAGCTGTTTTTT. It specifies CASIHRASNTGELFF. The whole variable domain, remainder taken from reference TRBV7-2 and TRBJ2-2, is GAGVSQSPSNKVTEKGKDVELRCDPISGHTALYWYRQSLGQGLEFLIYFQGNSAPDKSGLPSDRFSAERTGGSVSTLTIQRTQQEDSAVYLCASIHRASNTGELFFGEGSRLTVL.